These 29 T cell receptor beta chains came from one sample sequenced in a study of cytomegalovirus exposure and HLA in healthy donors. Primers: 60 Vbeta forward and 13 Jbeta reverse. Method: immunoSEQ multiplex PCR; TCRdb's copy keeps in-frame clones and lacks some. The sample's table shows around 200,000 clones. Sequenced material: PBMCs. Source of these receptors: a woman aged 18 to 35 in good health and CMV-seropositive.

The chain is built from TRBV10-3 and TRBJ2-7, with D possibly being TRBD1 (5 bases). This CDR3 is 14 amino acids long. CDR1 and CDR2 (germline): ENHRY, SYGVKD. Between the trimmed V and J ends, which lost 2 bases and 4 bases, there was a span of 12 bases. This chain's CDR3 is CAISEQGSNYEQYF. The CDR3 nucleotides are TGTGCCATCAGTGAGCAGGGATCCAATTACGAGCAGTACTTC.

The rearrangement links TRBV2 to TRBJ2-7, with D unclear. The germline gives CDR1 SNHLY, CDR2 FYNNEI. The V end lost 3 bases, the J end lost 2 bases, and 8 bases lay between the germline ends. The CDR3 sequence is 13 residues long. CDR3 in amino acids: CASSDGAPYEQYF. The CDR3 nucleotides read TGTGCCAGCAGTGATGGAGCCCCCTACGAGCAGTACTTC.

The chain joins TRBV2 to TRBJ1-1; 10 nucleotides match TRBD1. Germline V gene sequence: CDR1 SNHLY, CDR2 FYNNEI. V lost 5 bases to trimming and J lost 4 bases; unmatched junction nucleotides: 7. The CDR3 runs to 15 residues. The DNA for the CDR3 is TGTGCCAGCAGTTATGGACAGGGGGGAGGCACTGAAGCTTTCTTT. It codes for CASSYGQGGGTEAFF.

The CDR3 sequence is CATSRAPVENEQFF. The DNA of the CDR3 is TGTGCCACCAGCAGAGCACCCGTCGAGAATGAGCAGTTCTTC. V is TRBV15 and J is TRBJ2-1; D not resolved. The germline V and J ends were trimmed by 1 base and 7 bases, with 11 bases remaining between them. Germline lookup yields CDR1 LNHNV and CDR2 YYDKDF (reference sequence). The CDR3 spans 14 residues.

The rearrangement uses TRBV4-1 and TRBJ2-5, with D perhaps matching TRBD2 (5 bases). The V gene's germline CDR1 is MGHRA and CDR2 YSYEKL. Trimming took off 1 base at V and 2 bases at J, with 11 bases between the two ends. This CDR3 has 15 amino acids. CDR3 amino acids: CASSQVGGLQETQYF. The CDR3 DNA reads as TGCGCCAGCAGCCAAGTAGGCGGGTTACAAGAGACCCAGTACTTC.

J is TRBJ1-2 and V is TRBV2; TRBD1 aligns across 8 bases. Germline CDR1 SNHLY, CDR2 FYNNEI. The CDR3 totals 17 residues. V lost 4 bases to trimming and J lost 0 bases; unmatched junction nucleotides: 10. Here the CDR3 DNA reads TGTGCCAGCAGTGTTCTCCGCAGGGGGCTATCTAACTATGGCTACACCTTC. The encoded protein is CASSVLRRGLSNYGYTF.

The chain couples TRBV11-3 to TRBJ2-3; 11 bases line up with TRBD2. After removal of 5 bases from V and 1 base from J, the junction contained 5 bases not matched to a gene. The germline gives CDR1 SGHNT, CDR2 YENEEA. The CDR3 sequence is 16 residues long. The CDR3, as DNA: TGTGCCAGCAGCCTAGCGGGGGGCTGGGGCACAGATACGCAGTATTTT. Protein sequence: CASSLAGGWGTDTQYF. The variable domain in full, completed from reference TRBV11-3 and TRBJ2-3, reads EAGVVQSPRYKIIEKKQPVAFWCNPISGHNTLYWYLQNLGQGPELLIRYENEEAVDDSQLPKDRFSAERLKGVDSTLKIQPAELGDSAVYLCASSLAGGWGTDTQYFGPGTRLTVL.

V gene TRBV7-2 combines with J gene TRBJ1-6; 7 positions agree with TRBD1. J gave up 10 bases and V 5 bases, and 8 bases lay outside the gene matches. This CDR3 comprises 14 residues. Germline CDR1 and CDR2: SGHTA and FQGNSA. DNA of the CDR3: TGTGCCAGCAGCGAACAGGGGATCTTCTCACCCCTCCACTTT. Protein product: CASSEQGIFSPLHF.

The chain joins TRBV4-1 to TRBJ1-4, with D possibly being TRBD1 (6 bases). Between the trimmed V and J ends, which lost 0 bases and 0 bases, there was a span of 17 bases. The V gene's germline CDR1 is MGHRA and CDR2 YSYEKL. The CDR3 runs 19 residues. Here the CDR3 reads CASSQDGNLGGATNEKLFF. CDR3 sequence (DNA): TGCGCCAGCAGCCAAGATGGAAACCTAGGGGGTGCAACTAATGAAAAACTGTTTTTT.

The chain uses TRBV30 and TRBJ2-2, with 7 bases that match TRBD2. This CDR3 spans 14 amino acids. The junction had 3 bases not matched to a gene; V was cut back by 4 bases and J by 1 base. Germline loops: CDR1 GTSNPN, CDR2 SVGIG (reference sequence). The CDR3: CAWMWGGNTGELFF. In DNA, the CDR3 is TGTGCCTGGATGTGGGGGGGGAACACCGGGGAGCTGTTTTTT.

The V gene is TRBV7-8, the J gene TRBJ1-4, with D tentatively TRBD1 (6 bases). Germline-derived CDR1 and CDR2 are SGHVS and FQNEAQ. The ends were cut back, 5 bases at V and 1 base at J, with 14 bases in the middle. The CDR3 consists of 16 residues. The CDR3, as DNA: TGTGCCAGCAGCCCCACAGGGAAGAGAACTAATGAAAAACTGTTTTTT. This encodes CASSPTGKRTNEKLFF.

The chain is built from TRBV6-5 and TRBJ2-1; possibly TRBD1 for D (6 bases). CDR3 length equals 15 residues. Trimming took off 4 bases at V and 3 bases at J, with 13 bases between the two ends. The germline V gene encodes CDR1 MNHEY and CDR2 SVGAGI. In nucleotides, the CDR3 is TGTGCCAGCAGTTCAGGGGCGACTGGCTACAATGAGCAGTTCTTC. This translates into CASSSGATGYNEQFF.

The rearrangement links TRBV5-1 to TRBJ1-1; D perhaps matches TRBD1 (5 bases). V was trimmed by 0 bases and J by 10 bases, leaving 10 bases between them. Germline values: CDR1 SGHRS, CDR2 YFSETQ. This CDR3 spans 12 amino acids. The CDR3 loop is CASSLEGGVAFF. The CDR3 bases are TGCGCCAGCAGCTTGGAGGGAGGGGTAGCTTTCTTT.

The CDR3 DNA reads TGCGCCAGCAGTCCGGGAAAATCCTACGAGCAGTACTTC. Protein product: CASSPGKSYEQYF. This chain joins TRBV10-1 and TRBJ2-7, with D possibly matching TRBD2 (5 bases). This CDR3 comprises 13 residues. Germline V CDR1 and CDR2: WNHNN, SYGVQD (reference sequence). The V and J ends lost 5 bases and 1 base respectively, with 9 bases between them.

The chain couples TRBV5-1 to TRBJ1-5, with D hard to call. The CDR3 is 16 residues long. Trimming stripped 0 bases from V and 0 bases from J, with 10 bases between. CDR1 and CDR2 (germline): SGHRS, YFSETQ. The DNA for the CDR3 is TGCGCCAGCAGCTTGGCCGGTCCGAGTAGCAATCAGCCCCAGCATTTT. Translating it yields CASSLAGPSSNQPQHF.

This chain links TRBV18 with TRBJ2-7, with 10 bases identical to TRBD2. Trimming removed 4 bases from V and 7 bases from J; junction bases left unmatched: 10. CDR3 length equals 15 residues. From germline, CDR1 is KGHSH and CDR2 LQKENI. CDR3 in DNA: TGTGCCAGCTCACTTGAGCTAGCGGGAGAGAAGGAGCAGTACTTC. It is translated as CASSLELAGEKEQYF.

The chain joins TRBV7-9 to TRBJ2-4; the D gene is possibly TRBD1 (6 bases). Trimming took 4 bases from V and 2 from J, leaving 15 bases between them. CDR3 length: 16 residues. Germline V lookup: CDR1 SEHNR, CDR2 FQNEAQ (reference sequence). The CDR3 loop reads CASSSKTGSTKNIQYF. CDR3 sequence (DNA): TGTGCCAGCAGCTCCAAGACAGGCTCAACCAAAAACATTCAGTACTTC.

The rearrangement links TRBV6-6 to TRBJ1-1, with 11 bases aligning to TRBD1. CDR3 length: 15 amino acids. CDR1 and CDR2 (germline): MNHNY, SVGAGI (reference sequence). With 4 bases clipped from V and 6 bases from J, the junction kept 7 bases outside the gene matches. The CDR3 DNA follows: TGTGCCAGCAGTTGGACAGGGGGCCGGAGCCCTGAAGCTTTCTTT. Its protein is CASSWTGGRSPEAFF.

The chain has TRBV15 and TRBJ1-5; TRBD1 matches 9 bases. Trimming removed 1 base from V and 4 bases from J; junction bases left unmatched: 11. The CDR3 has 18 residues. Germline assignment: CDR1 LNHNV and CDR2 YYDKDF (reference sequence). The CDR3: CATSRVLSWGQGNQPQHF. The CDR3 DNA sequence: TGTGCCACCAGCAGAGTATTATCTTGGGGACAGGGAAATCAGCCCCAGCATTTT.

The chain recombines TRBV4-3 with TRBJ2-5, with D unresolved. CDR3 size: 14 residues. Looked up from germline, CDR1 is LGHNA and CDR2 is YSLEER. V gave up 0 bases and J gave up 7 bases, with 12 bases separating them. The CDR3 DNA reads as TGCGCCAGCAGCCAAGAACAAGAGACGGGGACCCAGTACTTC. Translating it yields CASSQEQETGTQYF.

The gene calls are TRBV15 and TRBJ2-7, with 8 nucleotides matching TRBD1. Per the germline V gene, CDR1 is LNHNV and CDR2 is YYDKDF (reference sequence). V dropped 0 bases and J dropped 4; count of bases not matched to a gene: 8. This CDR3 comprises 16 residues. The CDR3: CATSRDPPGQEYEQYF. The CDR3 DNA reads TGTGCCACCAGCAGAGATCCGCCGGGACAGGAATACGAGCAGTACTTC.

The gene calls are TRBV5-1 and TRBJ1-3; D gene ambiguous. The germline V gene has CDR1 SGHRS and CDR2 YFSETQ. CDR3 length: 14 amino acids. V dropped 4 bases and J dropped 0 bases, with 8 bases sitting between them. The CDR3 reads CASSLSLSGNTIYF. DNA for the CDR3: TGCGCCAGCAGCCTAAGTCTCTCTGGAAACACCATATATTTT.

The V and J genes are TRBV5-8 and TRBJ1-3; D not resolved. Trimming removed 0 bases from V and 4 bases from J, with 11 bases in between. Germline assignment: CDR1 SGHTS and CDR2 YDEGEE. The CDR3 runs to 15 residues. The CDR3 spells CASSLGSAAGNTIYF. CDR3 nucleotides: TGTGCCAGCAGCTTGGGGTCAGCAGCGGGAAACACCATATATTTT.

The chain recombines TRBV11-2 with TRBJ1-1; D is uncertain. The germline gives CDR1 SGHAT, CDR2 FQNNGV. V dropped 0 bases and J dropped 3 bases, with 14 bases sitting between them. The CDR3 is 16 residues long. CDR3 amino acids: CASSLDTGRPHTEAFF. CDR3 in DNA: TGTGCCAGCAGCTTAGATACCGGGAGACCTCACACTGAAGCTTTCTTT.

The V call is TRBV5-1, the J call TRBJ2-5; D uncertain. Germline CDR1 reads SGHRS; CDR2 reads YFSETQ. The V end was cut by 0 bases, the J end by 3 bases, with 6 bases between. The CDR3 runs 13 residues. The CDR3 nucleotides read TGCGCCAGCAGCTTGGGCAGAAAAGAGACCCAGTACTTC. Amino acids: CASSLGRKETQYF.

V is TRBV30 and J is TRBJ2-6; D possibly corresponds to TRBD1 (5 bases). This CDR3 is 16 amino acids long. V lost 3 bases and J lost 4, with 16 bases in between. Germline assignment: CDR1 GTSNPN and CDR2 SVGIG (reference sequence). The CDR3 sequence: CAWRALGAAGANVLTF. For the CDR3, the DNA is TGTGCCTGGAGGGCCTTAGGGGCTGCAGGGGCCAACGTCCTGACTTTC.

As to this clone: Other DNA sequences in the sample encode the same CDR3. J is TRBJ1-1 and V is TRBV5-1, with a weak D call TRBD1 (5 bases). Germline lookup yields CDR1 SGHRS and CDR2 YFSETQ. The CDR3 is made up of 15 amino acids. The V end was cut by 0 bases, the J end by 5 bases, with 14 bases between. Here the CDR3 DNA reads TGCGCCAGCAGCTTGGACTTTGGAGGGGATACTGAAGCTTTCTTT. This gives the protein CASSLDFGGDTEAFF.

The gene calls are TRBV5-1 and TRBJ2-7; D is uncertain. Trimming took off 0 bases at V and 0 bases at J, with 7 bases between the two ends. The CDR3 sequence is 14 residues long. CDR1 is SGHRS, CDR2 YFSETQ, per germline. Written as DNA, the CDR3 is TGCGCCAGCAGCTTGGATCCGCGCTCCTACGAGCAGTACTTC. This encodes CASSLDPRSYEQYF.

The V call is TRBV6-5, the J call TRBJ2-1; 13 positions match TRBD2. Trimming removed 0 bases from V and 7 bases from J; junction bases left unmatched: 3. This CDR3 spans 16 amino acids. Germline CDR1 MNHEY, CDR2 SVGAGI. The CDR3 nucleotides are TGTGCCAGCAGTTACTCGGGACTAGCGGGGAGGAATGAGCAGTTCTTC. It codes for CASSYSGLAGRNEQFF.